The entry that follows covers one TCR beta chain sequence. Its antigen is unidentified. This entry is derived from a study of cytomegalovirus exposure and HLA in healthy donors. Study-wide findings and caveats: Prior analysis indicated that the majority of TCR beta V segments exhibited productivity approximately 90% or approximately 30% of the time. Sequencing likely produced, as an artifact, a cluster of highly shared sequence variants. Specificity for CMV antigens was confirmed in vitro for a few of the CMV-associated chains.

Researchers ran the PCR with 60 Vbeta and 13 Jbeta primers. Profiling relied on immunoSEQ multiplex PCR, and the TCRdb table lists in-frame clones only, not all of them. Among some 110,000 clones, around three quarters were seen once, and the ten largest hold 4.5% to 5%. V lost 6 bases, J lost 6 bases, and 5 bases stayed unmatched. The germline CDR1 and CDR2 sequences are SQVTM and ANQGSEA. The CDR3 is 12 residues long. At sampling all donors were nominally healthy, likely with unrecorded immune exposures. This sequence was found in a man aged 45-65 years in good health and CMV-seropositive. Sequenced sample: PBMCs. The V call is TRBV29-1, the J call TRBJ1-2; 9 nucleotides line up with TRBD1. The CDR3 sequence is CSVGRTGDGYTF. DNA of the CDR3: TGCAGCGTGGGGCGGACAGGGGATGGCTACACCTTC. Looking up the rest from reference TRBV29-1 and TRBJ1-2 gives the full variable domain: SAVISQKPSRDICQRGTSLTIQCQVDSQVTMMFWYRQQPGQSLTLIATANQGSEATYESGFVIDKFPISRPNLTFSTLTVSNMSPEDSSIYLCSVGRTGDGYTFGSGTRLTVV.